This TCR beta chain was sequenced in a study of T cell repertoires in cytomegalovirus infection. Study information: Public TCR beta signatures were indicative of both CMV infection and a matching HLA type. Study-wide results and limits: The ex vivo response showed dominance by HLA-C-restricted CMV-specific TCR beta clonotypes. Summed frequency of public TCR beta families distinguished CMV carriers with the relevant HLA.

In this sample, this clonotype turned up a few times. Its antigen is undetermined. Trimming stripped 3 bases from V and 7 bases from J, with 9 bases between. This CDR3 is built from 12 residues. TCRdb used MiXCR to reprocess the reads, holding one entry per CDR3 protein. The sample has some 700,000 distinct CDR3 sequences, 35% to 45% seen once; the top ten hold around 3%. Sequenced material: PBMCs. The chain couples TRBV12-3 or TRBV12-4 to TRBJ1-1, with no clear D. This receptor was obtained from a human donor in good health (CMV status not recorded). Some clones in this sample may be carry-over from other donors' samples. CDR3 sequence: CASSLNPSEAFF. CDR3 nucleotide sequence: TGTGCCAGCAGTTTGAACCCTAGTGAAGCTTTCTTT.